The clone carrying this TCR beta chain has a count of ten or more. This sample stems from a study of T cell repertoires in cytomegalovirus infection. One entry per CDR3 protein, called by TCRdb with MiXCR from the reads. This sample has a few hundred thousand distinct CDR3 sequences; 8% to 9.5% occur once, and the top ten carry over 13%. The CDR3 is made up of 14 amino acids. From germline, CDR1 is SGHTA and CDR2 FQGNSA. V was clipped by 2 bases and J by 5 bases, with 11 bases between them. The chain couples TRBV7-2 to TRBJ2-3; D gene uncertain. Material: PBMCs. The clonotype was recovered from a human donor in good health (CMV status not recorded). Some clones in this sample may be carry-over from other donors' samples. CDR3 coding DNA: TGTGCCAGCAGCTTATCCAAAACAGTAGATACGCAGTATTTT. Translating it yields CASSLSKTVDTQYF.